Following are 16 T cell receptor beta chains from one sample sequenced in a study of T-cell memory formation after mild COVID-19. In TCRdb, the 5' RACE reads were re-called with MiXCR into one record per CDR3 protein. This sample has a few hundred thousand distinct CDR3 sequences, with around 21% found just once. Sequenced sample: PBMCs or a T cell subset sorted from them (not recorded which). The origin of the receptors is an adult woman who had mild COVID-19 (a few samples of this study predate the infection). Cell type and time point are not known.

This clonotype has a count of ten or more. This chain connects TRBV29-1 to TRBJ2-1; D possibly corresponds to TRBD2 (6 bases). Germline V gene sequence: CDR1 SQVTM, CDR2 ANQGSEA. Deletions cut 1 base from V and 7 bases from J, with 14 bases between. The CDR3 extends over 14 amino acids. The CDR3 DNA is TGCAGCGTTGAAGGCGGGACTGGCAGGAATGAGCAGTTCTTC. Protein: CSVEGGTGRNEQFF.

This clonotype was found a few times. The gene calls are TRBV5-1 and TRBJ2-7, with 9 bases aligning to TRBD1. Trimming at V came to 0 bases and at J to 3 bases, leaving 7 bases not matched to a gene. CDR3 length equals 16 residues. Per germline, CDR1 SGHRS and CDR2 YFSETQ. The CDR3 protein is CASSLDPGTGNYEQYF. Written as DNA, the CDR3 is TGCGCCAGCAGCTTGGACCCAGGGACAGGGAACTACGAGCAGTACTTC.

This clonotype has at least ten counts. The chain employs TRBV5-1 and TRBJ1-3; no definite D call. CDR1 is SGHRS, CDR2 YFSETQ, per germline. The CDR3 extends over 14 amino acids. Trimming pared 0 bases from V and 4 bases from J, leaving 8 bases between. The CDR3 spells CASSLGPAGNTIYF. The CDR3 nucleotides are TGCGCCAGCAGCTTGGGGCCAGCCGGAAACACCATATATTTT.

The CDR3 protein is CATSRGRGGADTQYF. The CDR3 DNA reads TGTGCCACCAGCAGGGGACGGGGGGGAGCAGATACGCAGTATTTT. The chain joins TRBV15 to TRBJ2-3; TRBD2 aligns across 8 bases. The ends lost 3 bases at V and 4 bases at J; junction bases unmatched: 6. In germline, CDR1 is LNHNV, CDR2 YYDKDF (reference sequence). The CDR3 loop spans 15 amino acids.

This clonotype was seen only a few times. The rearrangement uses TRBV7-3 and TRBJ2-5; TRBD2 agrees at 7 bases. This CDR3 contains 15 residues. After removal of 5 bases from V and 2 bases from J, the junction contained 8 bases not matched to a gene. Germline values: CDR1 SGHTA, CDR2 FQGTGA. Here the CDR3 reads CASSPRSGGQETQYF. The CDR3 bases are TGTGCCAGCAGCCCGAGGTCGGGAGGACAAGAGACCCAGTACTTC.

The sample holds a few counts of this clonotype. This chain connects TRBV18 to TRBJ2-1, with 10 bases matching TRBD1. The CDR3 sequence is 18 residues long. J was trimmed by 7 bases and V by 3 bases; bases with no gene match: 15. Germline CDR1 and CDR2: KGHSH and LQKENI. The CDR3 region has the DNA TGTGCCAGCTCACCGAATCTCGTCGGGACAGGGGTGATGAATGAGCAGTTCTTC. This sequence encodes CASSPNLVGTGVMNEQFF. Based on the CDR3 plus reference TRBV18 and TRBJ2-1, the full variable domain is NAGVMQNPRHLVRRRGQEARLRCSPMKGHSHVYWYRQLPEEGLKFMVYLQKENIIDESGMPKERFSAEFPKEGPSILRIQQVVRGDSAAYFCASSPNLVGTGVMNEQFFGPGTRLTVL.

This clonotype was recorded once. The CDR3 bases are TGTGCCAGCAGTGGACGAACAGGAACGAACACTGAAGCTTTCTTT. Protein: CASSGRTGTNTEAFF. J is TRBJ1-1 and V is TRBV12-3 or TRBV12-4; D is possibly TRBD1 (5 bases). The CDR3 consists of 15 residues. Trimming took 5 bases from V and 1 from J, leaving 14 bases between them.

This sequence joins TRBV11-2 and TRBJ2-3, with D possibly being TRBD2 (7 bases). The CDR3 has 18 residues. Trimming shortened V by 5 bases and J by 1 base, and 22 bases separated the two germline ends. Germline V gene sequence: CDR1 SGHAT, CDR2 FQNNGV. The CDR3 loop is CASSRKWWGGRGTDTQYF. The CDR3 DNA reads TGTGCCAGCAGCCGGAAATGGTGGGGGGGCCGGGGCACAGATACGCAGTATTTT.

This clonotype has only one observation. V usage is TRBV29-1 and J usage is TRBJ2-7; TRBD1 might be the D (6 bases). CDR1 and CDR2 from the germline V gene are SQVTM and ANQGSEA. The length of the CDR3 is 16 residues. V was clipped by 0 bases and J by 2 bases, with 17 bases between them. As DNA, the CDR3 is TGCAGCGTTGAAGATTTCGCCCAACAGGGTACCTACGAGCAGTACTTC. Encoded protein: CSVEDFAQQGTYEQYF.

This clonotype was recorded a few times. The V and J genes are TRBV7-8 and TRBJ1-5, with 7 positions matching TRBD1. The CDR3 extends over 14 amino acids. J was trimmed by 2 bases and V by 3 bases; bases with no gene match: 1. CDR1 and CDR2 (germline): SGHVS, FQNEAQ. CDR3 coding DNA: TGTGCCAGCAGCTTCGGACAGGGCAATCAGCCCCAGCATTTT. Amino acid sequence: CASSFGQGNQPQHF.

This clonotype was counted between two and nine times. The chain uses TRBV12-3 or TRBV12-4 and TRBJ2-1, with 13 bases aligning to TRBD2. The CDR3 loop spans 15 amino acids. V trimming: 7 bases; J trimming: 5 bases; junction bases outside the gene matches: 5. The CDR3 DNA reads TGTGCCAGCACCGCTGGACTAGCGGGAGACAATGAGCAGTTCTTC. Translated, it gives CASTAGLAGDNEQFF.

This clonotype has a handful of counts. This chain uses TRBV19 with TRBJ1-1; D remains ambiguous. Per germline, CDR1 LNHDA and CDR2 SQIVND (reference sequence). This CDR3 has 14 amino acids. V lost 6 bases to trimming and J lost 1 base, with 12 bases between them. CDR3 bases: TGTGCCAGTAGGCCAGTAGATAGGAACACTGAAGCTTTCTTT. Translated: CASRPVDRNTEAFF.

The chain links TRBV5-1 to TRBJ2-3; D is unclear. The ends were cut back, 0 bases at V and 7 bases at J, with 18 bases in the middle. CDR1 is SGHRS and CDR2 is YFSETQ in the germline V gene. This CDR3 has 16 residues. This CDR3 reads CASSLVSEIPWNTQYF. CDR3 sequence (DNA): TGCGCCAGCAGCTTGGTATCCGAGATCCCGTGGAATACGCAGTATTTT.

This clonotype was detected a few times. The chain couples TRBV7-8 to TRBJ2-7, with 15 bases fitting TRBD2. Germline V gene data show CDR1 as SGHVS and CDR2 as FQNEAQ. The CDR3 contains 16 residues. V lost 5 bases to trimming and J lost 0 bases; unmatched junction nucleotides: 2. Written as DNA, the CDR3 is TGTGCCAGCAGCGGGGGACTAGCGGGGGGCTCCTACGAGCAGTACTTC. Its protein is CASSGGLAGGSYEQYF.

The CDR3, as DNA: TGTGCCAGCAGCTTAGATGTGGTGGAGACCCAGTACTTC. It encodes CASSLDVVETQYF. The rearrangement links TRBV7-9 to TRBJ2-5; D is uncertain. The CDR3 has 13 amino acids. Germline V CDR1 and CDR2: SEHNR, FQNEAQ (reference sequence). Deletions cut 1 base from V and 5 bases from J, with 8 bases between.

In its sample, this clonotype was seen many times. Relative to the germline gene, one junction end is altered; a read error may explain this. This chain connects TRBV7-8 to TRBJ2-1; 8 bases match TRBD2. Per the germline V gene, CDR1 is SGHVS and CDR2 is FQNEAQ. This CDR3 spans 12 amino acids. The CDR3 sequence is CASSIAGNEQFF. The CDR3 bases are TGTGCCAGCAGCATAGCGGGGAATGAGCAGTTCTTC.